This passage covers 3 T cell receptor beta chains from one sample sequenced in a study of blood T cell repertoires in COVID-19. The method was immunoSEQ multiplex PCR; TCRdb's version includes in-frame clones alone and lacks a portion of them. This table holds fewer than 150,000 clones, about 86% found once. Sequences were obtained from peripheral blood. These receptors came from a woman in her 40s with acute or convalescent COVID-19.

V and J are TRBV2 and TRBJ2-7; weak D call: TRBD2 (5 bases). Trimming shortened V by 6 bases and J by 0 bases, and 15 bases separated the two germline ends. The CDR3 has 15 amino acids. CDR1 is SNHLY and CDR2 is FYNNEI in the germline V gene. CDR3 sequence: CASRPGGSRSYEQYF. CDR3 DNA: TGTGCCAGCAGACCCGGCGGGTCCCGCTCCTACGAGCAGTACTTC.

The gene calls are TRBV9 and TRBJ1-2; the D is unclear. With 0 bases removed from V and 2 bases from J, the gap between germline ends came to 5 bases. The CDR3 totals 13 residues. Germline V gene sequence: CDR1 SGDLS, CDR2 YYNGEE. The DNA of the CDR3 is TGTGCCAGCAGCGTAGTTGGCAACTATGGCTACACCTTC. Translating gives CASSVVGNYGYTF.

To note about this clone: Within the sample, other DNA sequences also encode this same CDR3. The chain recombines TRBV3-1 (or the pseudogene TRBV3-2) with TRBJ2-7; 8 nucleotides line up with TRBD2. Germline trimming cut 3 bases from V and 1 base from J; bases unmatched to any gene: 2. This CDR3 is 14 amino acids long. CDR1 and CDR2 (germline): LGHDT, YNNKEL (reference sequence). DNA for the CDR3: TGTGCCAGCAGCCAGGGACTAGTGTCCTACGAGCAGTACTTC. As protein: CASSQGLVSYEQYF.